The present T cell receptor beta chain was sequenced within a study of blood T cells in healthy people across ages (dated by TCRdb to the mid-2010s). For the wider study: In model experiments, template switching captured about one uniquely barcoded TCR beta cDNA molecule for every two T cells. For two donors (one aged 18 to 30 and one aged 80 or older), the study analyzed two additional independent replicas of 1 million unique cDNA reads from the same blood draw. Four age groups were formed from the donors: young (average approximately 15 years), middle-aged (around 40), aged (under 70) and long-lived (roughly 88). The study measured age-related changes in TCR beta repertoire diversity using deep sequencing normalized with unique cDNA molecular identifiers. To avoid experimental bias, donors of different ages were spread randomly across the sequencing lanes. The paper as a whole reports these results and caveats: Because the CMV infection status of the donors was unknown, age-related changes in expanded clonotypes may potentially have been confounded. Observed TCR beta diversity per million T cells fell roughly linearly with age, and a significant reduction was already apparent by age around 40. Estimates of total diversity from one million sequenced T cells were regarded as lower bounds and underestimates. The long-lived group showed more naive CD4+ T cells, fewer expanded clones and increased TCR diversity than the aged group, suggesting age selection. Conclusive comparison of naive and antigen-experienced compartments was prevented by the profiling of bulk unsorted PBMCs. A strong correlation was found between observed TCR beta diversity and the percentage of naive T cells measured by flow cytometry.

Donors were roughly 40 systemically healthy Caucasian individuals from Russia aged roughly 6 to 90 years. Roughly 9 milliliters of peripheral blood were drawn from each donor into EDTA-treated Vacutainer tubes. Ficoll-Paque density-gradient centrifugation was used to isolate PBMCs, with at least 6.5 million per sample. Trizol reagent was used to extract total RNA from the PBMCs, yielding at least 5.5 micrograms per sample. For every donor, flow cytometry on a PBMC aliquot measured the percentage of naive CD45RAhigh/CD27high T cells. Receptors were amplified or captured by 5' RACE. The listed sequencing device is Illumina HiSeq 2500. A second PCR of roughly 6 to 11 cycles was run with a J-beta primer mix and a sample-barcoded 5' primer. Each TCR beta cDNA molecule received a unique molecular identifier from a template-switch 5' adaptor carrying 12 random nucleotides. Each sample yielded at least 3 million CDR3-containing paired-end reads. The Mint cDNA synthesis kit, primed by a TRBC-specific oligonucleotide, was used to synthesize first-strand cDNA from all RNA. All cDNA was treated with uracil-DNA glycosylase and then went through a first 18-cycle PCR with the universal primers M1SS and BC2_uni_R. On the study's bioinformatics: Normalization of each sample was performed by random selection of 1 million high-quality reads, each carrying a distinct molecular identifier. Instead of being binned into consensus sequences, reads that shared molecular identifiers were thrown out. MiTCR, with a Q25 quality threshold and the strictest error-elimination algorithm, was used for CDR3 identification, clonotype clustering and error correction. Lower-bound total TCR beta diversity was estimated with a nonparametric unseen species model using Euler transformation. The public reads were reanalyzed by TCRdb: fastp trimming at Q25, MiXCR alignment, in-frame beta chains only. Rows matching on CDR3 protein sequence are summarized as one entry with the most common DNA and genes. Here the V and J calls rest on TCRdb's processing, not on the authors' analysis. This sample is represented by approximately 600,000 distinct CDR3 sequences; around three fifths of them were singletons. The ten largest account for over 30% of the sample.

A remark on this clonotype: The clone's antigen remains unknown. Base qualities are missing; no much larger clone stands one base away.

There are 14 amino acids in the CDR3, from cysteine to phenylalanine inclusive. The only DNA kept is the CDR3, 42 bases in frame from the first base. The rearranged segments are TRBV12-3 or TRBV12-4 and TRBJ2-5, with 7 junctional bases fitting TRBD2. The end of the DNA aligns better with TRBJ2-4, so the J call may be wrong. Sequenced input: blood. The receptor's source is a man aged 60 to 69 in good health. The CDR3 is CASSVDVPGGIQYF. The base sequence is TGTGCCAGCAGTGTGGACGTCCCGGGGGGCATTCAGTACTTC.